This TCR beta chain was profiled in a study of T cell responses to AZD1222 COVID-19 vaccine. Study observations and caveats: Per reports, nearly half of all spike-specific TCRs target regions that are unmutated in variants. Repertoires were obtained solely post-peak T cell response. There were vaccine-associated CD4 TCRs across spike, dominant at 160-218 and 743-854. Most donors were white British, females outnumbered males, and clonal diversity was possibly underestimated.

In the case of this clone: Its antigen remains unidentified.

CDR3 size: 14 residues. The V end lost 0 bases, the J end lost 0 bases, and 6 bases lay between the germline ends. Germline V lookup: CDR1 GTSNPN, CDR2 SVGIG (reference sequence). The data were produced by immunoSEQ multiplex PCR, yet TCRdb's version contains in-frame clones alone and is incomplete. The sample carries roughly 150,000 clones, roughly 80% recorded once. This specimen consisted of peripheral blood, obtained on day 0 of AZD1222 vaccination. The rearrangement joins TRBV30 to TRBJ1-3; D uncertain. The sequence was obtained from an adult in good health. CDR3 loop: CAWSVLYSGNTIYF. In DNA, the CDR3 is TGTGCCTGGAGTGTCCTCTACTCTGGAAACACCATATATTTT.